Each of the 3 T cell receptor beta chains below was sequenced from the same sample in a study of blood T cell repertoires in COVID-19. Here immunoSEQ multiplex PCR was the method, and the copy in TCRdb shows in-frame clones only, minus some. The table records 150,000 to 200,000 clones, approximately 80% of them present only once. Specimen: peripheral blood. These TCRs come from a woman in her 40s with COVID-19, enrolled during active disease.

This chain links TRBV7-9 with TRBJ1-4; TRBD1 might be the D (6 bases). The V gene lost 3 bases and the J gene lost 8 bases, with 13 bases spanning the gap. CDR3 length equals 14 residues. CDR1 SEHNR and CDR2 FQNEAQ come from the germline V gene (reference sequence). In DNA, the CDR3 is TGTGCCAGCAGCTTCGGCAGGGGCAGCGAAAAACTGTTTTTT. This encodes CASSFGRGSEKLFF.

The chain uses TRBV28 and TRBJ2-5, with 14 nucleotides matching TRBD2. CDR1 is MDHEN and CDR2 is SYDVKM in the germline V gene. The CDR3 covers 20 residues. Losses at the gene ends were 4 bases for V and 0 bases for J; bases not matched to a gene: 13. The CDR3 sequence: CASSSMPPGLAGAHQETQYF. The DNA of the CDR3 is TGTGCCAGCAGTTCCATGCCGCCGGGACTAGCGGGAGCTCACCAAGAGACCCAGTACTTC.

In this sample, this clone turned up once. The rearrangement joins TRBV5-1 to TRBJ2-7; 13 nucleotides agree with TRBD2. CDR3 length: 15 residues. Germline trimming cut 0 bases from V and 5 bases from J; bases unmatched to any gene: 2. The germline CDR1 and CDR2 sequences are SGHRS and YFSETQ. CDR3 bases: TGCGCCAGCAGCTTGGGGACTAGCGGGAGTCACGAGCAGTACTTC. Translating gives CASSLGTSGSHEQYF.